The T cell receptor (beta chain) described here comes from a study of human T cells and chemical hapten exposure. The library tagged individual cDNA molecules with unique molecular identifiers. TCRdb fed the RACE reads into MiXCR, producing one record per CDR3 protein. The sample contains 300,000 to 400,000 distinct CDR3 sequences, 4.5% to 6% of which appear only once. This clonotype was observed many times. The time point denotes: pre-sensitization, week 0. Treatment defined: therapeutic diphenylcyclopropenone sensitization with weekly scalp DPC. Alopecia patients deemed DPC-suitable, aged 18 to 70, excluding pregnancy. The starting material, unfractionated whole blood, was used for total RNA extraction. This clonotype was obtained from a woman between 50 and 59 years old with alopecia areata. Some clones in this sample may be carry-over from other donors' samples. Sequenced here: whole blood, sampled in connection with sensitization to the hapten diphenylcyclopropenone (DPC).

The CDR3 region is CASKSEREAPDQYF. CDR3 bases: TGCGCCAGCAAAAGCGAGCGGGAGGCGCCGGACCAGTACTTC. The gene calls are TRBV4-3 and TRBJ2-5, with 9 bases identical to TRBD2. With 7 bases clipped from V and 10 bases from J, the junction kept 13 bases outside the gene matches. Germline CDR1 and CDR2: LGHNA and YSLEER. The CDR3 length is 14 residues.